These 5 T cell receptor beta chains were sequenced from one sample in a study of naive and memory T cell subsets. Ligated cDNA underwent four rounds of PCR with nested alpha and beta constant region primers and SP2. Each CDR3 protein is one row after TCRdb ran MiXCR on the UMI-ligation and nested PCR reads. The sample lists fewer than 30,000 distinct CDR3 sequences, around 5.2% occurring once. TCR cDNA received a 3' ligated oligonucleotide that carried a UMI. Source material: blood. The receptor set was obtained from an adult in good health.

This clonotype was counted many times. The V gene is TRBV29-1, the J gene TRBJ2-2; 9 bases align to TRBD2. Germline V gene lookup returns CDR1 SQVTM and CDR2 ANQGSEA. J gave up 7 bases and V 3 bases, and 9 bases lay outside the gene matches. The CDR3 totals 15 residues. The CDR3 loop reads CSVERAGGPGGELFF. CDR3 sequence (DNA): TGCAGCGTTGAGAGGGCGGGAGGGCCCGGCGGGGAGCTGTTTTTT.

This clonotype was recorded at least ten times. The rearrangement uses TRBV28 and TRBJ1-4, with 8 bases matching TRBD1. CDR3 length equals 16 residues. After removal of 5 bases from V and 5 bases from J, the junction contained 10 bases not matched to a gene. Per germline, CDR1 MDHEN and CDR2 SYDVKM. The CDR3 protein is CASSPPSGTGNEKLFF. In DNA, the CDR3 is TGTGCCAGCAGTCCTCCCTCCGGGACAGGAAATGAAAAACTGTTTTTT.

This clonotype qualifies as medium-sized. The gene calls are TRBV5-5 and TRBJ2-3; 9 bases are shared with TRBD2. The CDR3 totals 17 residues. CDR1 SGHKS and CDR2 YYEKEE come from the germline V gene (reference sequence). J was trimmed by 4 bases and V by 4 bases; bases with no gene match: 13. The CDR3 nucleotides are TGTGCCAGCAGCCGGGGGATGGTAGCGGGAGTTGCAGATACGCAGTATTTT. Translation: CASSRGMVAGVADTQYF.

This clonotype was seen at least ten times. The chain recombines TRBV6-2 or TRBV6-3 with TRBJ2-5; D is uncertain. Deletions cut 2 bases from V and 5 bases from J, with 24 bases between. The CDR3 is made up of 18 amino acids. From germline, CDR1 is MNHEY and CDR2 SVGEGT. The CDR3 loop is CASSYPDMAQKPPETQYF. For the CDR3, the DNA is TGTGCCAGCAGTTACCCCGACATGGCACAAAAGCCTCCTGAGACCCAGTACTTC.

Ten or more counts support this clonotype. The chain uses TRBV28 and TRBJ2-5, with D hard to call. The CDR3 totals 12 residues. V lost 2 bases to trimming and J lost 1 base, with 2 bases between them. The V gene's germline CDR1 is MDHEN and CDR2 SYDVKM. CDR3 residues: CASSLTQETQYF. CDR3 DNA: TGTGCCAGCAGTTTAACCCAAGAGACCCAGTACTTC. The variable domain in full, with the rest retrieved from reference TRBV28 and TRBJ2-5, is DVKVTQSSRYLVKRTGEKVFLECVQDMDHENMFWYRQDPGLGLRLIYFSYDVKMKEKGDIPEGYSVSREKKERFSLILESASTNQTSMYLCASSLTQETQYFGPGTRLLVL.